The clone carrying this TCR beta chain has a handful of counts. The antigen is not known. This sample was taken from a study of T cell repertoires in cytomegalovirus infection. TCRdb ran MiXCR on the reads and lists one entry per CDR3 protein. The profile shows some 940,000 distinct CDR3 sequences, 30% to 40% of them singletons. The specimen was cultured CD8+ T cells from PBMCs, collected from culture after CMV antigen stimulation. This TCR came from a human donor in good health (CMV status not recorded). Some clones in this sample may be carry-over from other donors' samples.

Written as DNA, the CDR3 is TGTGCCAGCAGTTCCCCCGGGGGGAGCACAGATACGCAGTATTTT. As protein: CASSSPGGSTDTQYF. This chain links TRBV12-3 or TRBV12-4 with TRBJ2-3; the match to TRBD2 covers 7 bases. The V gene end was trimmed by 4 bases and the J gene end by 0 bases; junction bases not matched to a gene: 4. The CDR3 covers 15 residues.